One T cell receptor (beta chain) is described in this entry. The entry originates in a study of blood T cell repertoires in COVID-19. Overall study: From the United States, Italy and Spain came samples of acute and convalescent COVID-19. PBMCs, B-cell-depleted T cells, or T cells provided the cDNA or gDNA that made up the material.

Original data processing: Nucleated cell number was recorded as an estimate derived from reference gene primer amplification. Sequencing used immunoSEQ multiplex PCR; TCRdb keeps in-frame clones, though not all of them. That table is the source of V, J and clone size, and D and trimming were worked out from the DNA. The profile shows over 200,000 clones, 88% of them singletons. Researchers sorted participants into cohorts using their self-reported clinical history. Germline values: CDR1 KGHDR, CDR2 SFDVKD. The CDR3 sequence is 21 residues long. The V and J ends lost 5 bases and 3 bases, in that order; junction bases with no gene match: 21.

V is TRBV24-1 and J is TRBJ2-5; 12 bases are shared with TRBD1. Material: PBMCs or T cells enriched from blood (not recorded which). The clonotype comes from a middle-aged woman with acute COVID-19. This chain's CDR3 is CATSGYLSGTGGGSTKETQYF. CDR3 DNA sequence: TGTGCCACCAGTGGATATTTATCCGGGACAGGGGGCGGTAGTACCAAAGAGACCCAGTACTTC.